A single TCR beta chain is shown here with its context. Antigen specificity is unknown. V was pared by 2 bases and J by 5 bases, with 6 bases between. The CDR3 is made up of 12 amino acids. Germline-derived CDR1 and CDR2 are ENHRY and SYGVKD. The data stem from a study of memory CD4+ T cells and cytomegalovirus serostatus. Across the whole study: This sample comes from healthy Belgian adults, about 10 CMV seropositive, roughly 22 seronegative. Whole-study findings and limits: Of roughly 180 reported CMV TCRbeta sequences, under 70 were found in memory CD4+ repertoires. A US-trained random forest predicted CMV serostatus with median AUC around 0.9. The CMV-associated TCR signature appears largely within the CD4+ memory repertoire.

The table came from immunoSEQ multiplex PCR; TCRdb's copy has only in-frame clones and leaves some out. The top ten hold almost 0.55% of the sample, which has 56,000 or so clones, 80% seen once. The sort gate was single viable CD3+CD4+CD8-CD45RO+ cells for memory CD4+ T cells. Input material: memory CD4+ T cells from blood. The chain carries TRBV10-3 and TRBJ2-5; no firm D call. The source is an adult in good health and CMV-seronegative. Some clones in this sample may be carry-over from other donors' samples. The CDR3, as DNA: TGTGCCATCAGTGAGAACGGGGAGACCCAGTACTTC. It encodes CAISENGETQYF.